The rows below give T cell receptor beta chains drawn from one sample of a study of T cell responses to AZD1222 COVID-19 vaccine. Produced via immunoSEQ multiplex PCR; TCRdb's table is partial and in-frame only. The sample records some 120,000 clones, approximately 85% being singletons. The starting material was peripheral blood, obtained on day 0 of MenACWY control vaccination. The receptors were gathered from an adult in good health. Both conserved end residues are part of each CDR3. Each record gives: J gene, D gene, clone size, V gene, CDR3 DNA, CDR3 protein. The D gene is left open where the match is weak. Size tells how often a clone was seen (once, few, many) or the class of an expanded clone, and some rows leave it out.

TRBJ2-1	.	.	TRBV30	TGTGCCTGGAGTGTCGGCAATGAGCAGTTCTTC	CAWSVGNEQFF
TRBJ2-1	TRBD1	once	TRBV12-5	TGTGCTAGTGGTTCCGGACAGGGGAGGTGGAATGAGCAGTTCTTC	CASGSGQGRWNEQFF
TRBJ1-2	TRBD1	.	TRBV2	TGTGCCAGCCACAGGACAGGGATGGGATATGGCTACACCTTC	CASHRTGMGYGYTF
TRBJ2-7	TRBD1	.	TRBV5-5	TGTGCCAGCAGCACCACCGGGACAGGGGGCTACGAGCAGTACTTC	CASSTTGTGGYEQYF
TRBJ2-2	.	.	TRBV7-3	TGTGCCAGCAGTGTCCAAGGAACTAGCACCGGGGAGCTGTTTTTT	CASSVQGTSTGELFF
TRBJ1-1	TRBD1	.	TRBV13	TGTGCCAGCAGCTTAGCACAGGGGGCCGCTGAAGCTTTCTTT	CASSLAQGAAEAFF
TRBJ1-2	.	.	TRBV4-2	TGTGCCAGCAAACAGGGTGACTATGGCTACACCTTC	CASKQGDYGYTF
TRBJ1-2	.	few	TRBV3-1/TRBV3-2	TGTGCCAGCAGCCGAGACCCCCAGGGAGACTATGGCTACACCTTC	CASSRDPQGDYGYTF
TRBJ1-2	TRBD1	few	TRBV19	TGTGCCAGTCAGACACCGGGACAGGGTTTGCATGGCTACACCTTC	CASQTPGQGLHGYTF
TRBJ2-6	.	.	TRBV11-2	TGTGCCAGCAGCTTTCAAACTGGGGCCAACGTCCTGACTTTC	CASSFQTGANVLTF
TRBJ1-3	.	once	TRBV7-2	TGTGCCAGCAGCCTAGGGAGGGGCCTCTCTGGAAACACCATATATTTT	CASSLGRGLSGNTIYF
TRBJ2-7	.	.	TRBV29-1	TGCAGCGACAGAACGTGCGGGAATGAAAGGGACGAGCAGTACTTC	CSDRTCGNERDEQYF
TRBJ2-1	.	.	TRBV11-1	TGTGCCAGCAGCTTAGGGGCGCGGTTGTCCTACAATGAGCAGTTCTTC	CASSLGARLSYNEQFF
TRBJ2-2	.	.	TRBV6-5	TGTGCCAGCATACAGACTCCGAACACCGGGGAGCTGTTTTTT	CASIQTPNTGELFF
TRBJ1-4	.	.	TRBV5-4	TGTGCCAGCAGCTTGCACACCTTAGGAGCTAATGAAAAACTGTTTTTT	CASSLHTLGANEKLFF
TRBJ2-7	.	.	TRBV5-6	TGTGCCAGCAGCTTGGCCCAAACAGGGATCTCCTACGAGCAGTACTTC	CASSLAQTGISYEQYF
TRBJ1-2	.	.	TRBV7-2	TGTGCCAGCAGCTCCCCCACAGGGAGTTATGGCTACACCTTC	CASSSPTGSYGYTF
TRBJ2-7	.	.	TRBV6-5	TGTGCCAGCAGTTTAAAATGGACACCAGCCTACGAGCAGTACTTC	CASSLKWTPAYEQYF
TRBJ2-4	TRBD1	.	TRBV24-1	TGTGCCACCTTACTCGCTGGGACAGGAGAAAACATTCAGTACTTC	CATLLAGTGENIQYF
TRBJ1-3	.	.	TRBV19	TGTGCCAGTATGACACCCCACCGGGGACTTCTCGGAAACACCATATATTTT	CASMTPHRGLLGNTIYF
TRBJ1-2	TRBD1	.	TRBV18	TGTGCCAGCTCACTTGAACAGGGGAACTATGGCTACACCTTC	CASSLEQGNYGYTF
TRBJ1-1	TRBD1	.	TRBV11-2	TGTGCCAGCAGCTTAGCGTGGCAGGGGGGCAGCACTGAAGCTTTCTTT	CASSLAWQGGSTEAFF
TRBJ2-7	.	.	TRBV5-1	TGCGCCAGCAGCTTGACAGCAGATTACGAGCAGTACTTC	CASSLTADYEQYF
TRBJ2-2	TRBD1	.	TRBV7-9	TGTGCCAGCAGCTTATACGACAGGGGGCCGGACACCGGGGAGCTGTTTTTT	CASSLYDRGPDTGELFF
TRBJ2-3	TRBD2	.	TRBV4-3	TGCGCCAGCAGCCCATCCCTAGCGGGGGGTCCTAGCACAGATACGCAGTATTTT	CASSPSLAGGPSTDTQYF
TRBJ1-1	TRBD1	.	TRBV28	TGTGCCAGCAGGCTGGACAGGGTCACTGAAGCTTTCTTT	CASRLDRVTEAFF
TRBJ1-3	.	.	TRBV18	TGTGCCAGCTCATCCTCCTCGGAAACCATATATTTT	CASSSSSETIYF
TRBJ1-1	.	.	TRBV4-1	TGCGCCAGCAGCAAGAATGCGGACACTGAAGCTTTCTTT	CASSKNADTEAFF
TRBJ1-1	.	.	TRBV30	TGTGCCTGGACTCACCCCGGGGCGTTGAACACTGAAGCTTTCTTT	CAWTHPGALNTEAFF
TRBJ2-7	TRBD1	.	TRBV4-2	TGTGCCAGCAGCCCGGGACAGGGGGGTGACGAGCAGTACTTC	CASSPGQGGDEQYF
TRBJ1-5	.	.	TRBV6-5	TGTGCCAGCAGTTTGGACGGGGTGAGGCCCCAGCATTTT	CASSLDGVRPQHF
TRBJ1-5	TRBD1	.	TRBV4-3	TGCGCCAGCAGCCAGGAATACAGGGGGAATCAGCCCCAGCATTTT	CASSQEYRGNQPQHF